This T cell receptor beta chain was retrieved from a study of blood T cell repertoires in COVID-19. The data were produced by immunoSEQ multiplex PCR, yet TCRdb's version contains in-frame clones alone and is incomplete. The data contain around 190,000 clones, just over 85% of them singletons. Germline V gene sequence: CDR1 MNHEY, CDR2 SVGAGI. The CDR3 has 14 amino acids. V lost 0 bases, J lost 5 bases, and 2 bases stayed unmatched. The sample consisted of peripheral blood. This sequence originates from a middle-aged man with active or convalescent COVID-19. V and J are TRBV6-5 and TRBJ2-3; 7 nucleotides line up with TRBD1. Here the CDR3 DNA reads TGTGCCAGCAGTTACTCAGGGGGCAGAGATACGCAGTATTTT. This translates into CASSYSGGRDTQYF.